A selection of T cell receptor beta chains follows, all from one sample in a study of T cell repertoires in cytomegalovirus infection. TCRdb re-analysed the reads in MiXCR, keeping a single row per CDR3 protein. Altogether some 450,000 distinct CDR3 sequences are present, 30% to 40% being singletons, with the ten largest covering approximately 14%. The sample was PBMCs. The receptor set was obtained from a human donor in good health (CMV status not recorded). Some clones in this sample may be carry-over from other donors' samples. CDR3s include the opening cysteine and the closing phenylalanine or tryptophan. A D gene is named only where the DNA matches it firmly. Size tells how often a clone was seen (once, few, many) or the class of an expanded clone, and some rows leave it out.

V gene	D gene	clone size	J gene	CDR3 DNA	CDR3 protein
TRBV4-1	-	-	TRBJ1-2	TGCGCCAGCAGCCAAGATCCCGCGCGGACCGGGGCTGGCTACACCTTC	CASSQDPARTGAGYTF
TRBV19	-	few	TRBJ2-7	TGTGCCAGTAGCCCCGGCCACGGAAGCTCCTACGAGCAGTACTTC	CASSPGHGSSYEQYF
TRBV7-2	-	many	TRBJ2-7	TGTGCCAGCAGCTTGGGTCAGCTTAACTACGAGCAGTACTTC	CASSLGQLNYEQYF
TRBV4-1	-	few	TRBJ1-4	TGCGCCAGCAGCCAAGATTTCCCCGAGCTGAGGCCGAATGAAAAACTGTTTTTT	CASSQDFPELRPNEKLFF
TRBV20-1	-	-	TRBJ1-1	TGCAGTGCCAGGGAGGGCCCCTTAAAGTTCTTT	CSAREGPLKFF
TRBV6-2/TRBV6-3	TRBD1	-	TRBJ2-5	TGTGCCAGCAGTAACCCTCAGGGGGTGTTGTTGGAGACCCAGTACTTC	CASSNPQGVLLETQYF
TRBV12-3/TRBV12-4	-	-	TRBJ1-1	TGTGCCAGCAAACTACATCGAGGTGGGGCTTTCTTT	CASKLHRGGAFF
TRBV2	-	-	TRBJ1-2	TGTGCCAGCGCCCCAAGGGGGGTCCTCAACTATGGCTACACCTTC	CASAPRGVLNYGYTF
TRBV4-1	TRBD1	few	TRBJ2-7	TGCGCCAGCAGCCAAGACGTGGACAGGGAAAGATATAGATTCTACGAGCAGTACTTC	CASSQDVDRERYRFYEQYF
TRBV7-2	-	-	TRBJ1-1	TGTGCCAGCATCCCTACCGGACTGAGGAACACTGAAGCTTTCTTT	CASIPTGLRNTEAFF
TRBV9	-	-	TRBJ2-5	TGTGCCAGCAGCGTAGTTGGAGGGGGGGAGACCCAGTACTTC	CASSVVGGGETQYF
TRBV7-4	-	few	TRBJ2-7	TGTGCCAGCAGCTTAGCGTGGGGTTACGAGCAGTACTTC	CASSLAWGYEQYF
TRBV7-2	TRBD2	many	TRBJ2-5	TGTGCCAGCAGCTTAGCGGGGCGGGGGGCTGGGGAGACCCAGTACTTC	CASSLAGRGAGETQYF
TRBV7-8	-	many	TRBJ1-4	TGTGCCAGCAGCTCCCGCCCGGGGACTAATGAAAAACTGTTTTTT	CASSSRPGTNEKLFF
TRBV5-4	TRBD2	-	TRBJ2-1	TGTGCCAGCTCCTTAGCGGGTCGGAGGGATGAGCAGTTCTTC	CASSLAGRRDEQFF
TRBV19	-	many	TRBJ1-1	TGTGCCAGTAGTACTCGGAAGGGGATGAACACTGAAGCTTTCTTT	CASSTRKGMNTEAFF
TRBV6-2/TRBV6-3	TRBD2	-	TRBJ2-5	TGTGCCAGCAGCGTGACTAGCGGGGGGCACCAAGAGACCCAGTACTTC	CASSVTSGGHQETQYF